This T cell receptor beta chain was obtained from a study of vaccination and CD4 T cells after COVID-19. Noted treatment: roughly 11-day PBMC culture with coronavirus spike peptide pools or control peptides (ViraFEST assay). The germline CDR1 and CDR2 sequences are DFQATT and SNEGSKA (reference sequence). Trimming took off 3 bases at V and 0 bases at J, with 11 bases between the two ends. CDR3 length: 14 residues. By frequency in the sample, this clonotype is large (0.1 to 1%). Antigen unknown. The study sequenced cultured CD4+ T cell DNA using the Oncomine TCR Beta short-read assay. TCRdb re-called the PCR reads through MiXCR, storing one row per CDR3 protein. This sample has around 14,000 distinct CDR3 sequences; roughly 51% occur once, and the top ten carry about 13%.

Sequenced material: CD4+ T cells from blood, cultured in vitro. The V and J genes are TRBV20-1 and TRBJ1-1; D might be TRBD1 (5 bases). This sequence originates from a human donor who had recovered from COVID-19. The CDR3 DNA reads TGCAGTGCTAGCTTGACAGAAATGAACACTGAAGCTTTCTTT. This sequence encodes CSASLTEMNTEAFF.